A single sample is the source of the 9 T cell receptor beta chains below, sequenced in a study of cytomegalovirus exposure and HLA in healthy donors. Primers for the PCR totalled 60 Vbeta and 13 Jbeta. Sequencing used immunoSEQ multiplex PCR; TCRdb keeps in-frame clones, though not all of them. In the table there are about 68,000 clones, roughly four fifths of which are singletons. The sequencing input was PBMCs. The receptors were gathered from a human donor in good health.

The chain combines TRBV13 with TRBJ2-5; TRBD2 is a possible D gene (5 bases). Trimming took 0 bases from V and 0 from J, leaving 11 bases between them. CDR3 length equals 16 residues. Per germline, CDR1 PRHDT and CDR2 FYEKMQ (reference sequence). CDR3 in amino acids: CASSLGDLGHQETQYF. In DNA, the CDR3 is TGTGCCAGCAGCTTAGGGGACTTAGGGCACCAAGAGACCCAGTACTTC. Combining the CDR3 with reference TRBV13 and TRBJ2-5 gives the whole variable domain AAGVIQSPRHLIKEKRETATLKCYPIPRHDTVYWYQQGPGQDPQFLISFYEKMQSDKGSIPDRFSAQQFSDYHSELNMSSLELGDSALYFCASSLGDLGHQETQYFGPGTRLLVL.

J is TRBJ2-3 and V is TRBV7-3, with D possibly TRBD2 on 6 matching bases. With 2 bases removed from V and 6 bases from J, the gap between germline ends came to 15 bases. Germline V CDR1 and CDR2: SGHTA, FQGTGA. The CDR3 sequence is 15 residues long. CDR3 sequence reads: CASSLRGGVDDTQYF. CDR3 bases: TGTGCCAGCAGCTTACGAGGCGGGGTTGACGATACGCAGTATTTT.

This clone occurred a few times. CDR3 nucleotides: TGTGCCAGCAGCTTTCCCGGAGATACGCAGTATTTT. Residues: CASSFPGDTQYF. This chain links TRBV7-3 with TRBJ2-3; D gene unclear. V was clipped by 3 bases and J by 5 bases, with 6 bases between them. Germline-derived CDR1 and CDR2 are SGHTA and FQGTGA. The CDR3 is 12 residues long.

The gene calls are TRBV5-1 and TRBJ2-1; D is perhaps TRBD1 (5 bases). V was cut by 4 bases and J by 4 bases, with 21 bases left in between. The CDR3 is 17 amino acids. Germline V gene sequence: CDR1 SGHRS, CDR2 YFSETQ. The CDR3 loop is CASSQITQERTYNEQFF. The CDR3 bases are TGCGCCAGCAGCCAAATAACACAGGAACGAACTTACAATGAGCAGTTCTTC.

The rearrangement uses TRBV2 and TRBJ1-2; 9 positions agree with TRBD1. Trimming at V came to 6 bases and at J to 6 bases, leaving 11 bases not matched to a gene. The length of the CDR3 is 15 residues. Germline CDR1 SNHLY, CDR2 FYNNEI. The CDR3 coding sequence is TGTGCCAGCAGGGCCGGGACAGGGATCGACAATGGCTACACCTTC. This codes for CASRAGTGIDNGYTF.

The chain employs TRBV5-1 and TRBJ2-1; D unresolved. Trimming left V 1 base short and J 6 bases short, with 17 bases between. CDR1 SGHRS and CDR2 YFSETQ come from the germline V gene. The CDR3 has 16 residues. CDR3: CASSLFSNNLPNEQFF. The CDR3 nucleotides are TGCGCCAGCAGCTTGTTCTCAAACAATTTACCCAATGAGCAGTTCTTC.

This chain connects TRBV7-8 to TRBJ1-2; D not certain. Germline loops: CDR1 SGHVS, CDR2 FQNEAQ. The CDR3 is 15 amino acids. The V end lost 0 bases, the J end lost 7 bases, and 15 bases lay between the germline ends. CDR3 loop: CASSLARGSAIGYTF. The CDR3 nucleotides are TGTGCCAGCAGCTTAGCGAGAGGCAGCGCCATTGGCTACACCTTC.

V and J are TRBV9 and TRBJ2-1; D not certain. The CDR3 covers 12 residues. Trimming took 7 bases from V and 1 from J, leaving 6 bases between them. CDR1 is SGDLS and CDR2 is YYNGEE in the germline V gene. The CDR3 nucleotides read TGTGCCAGCGCTAGGTCCTACAATGAGCAGTTCTTC. Protein product: CASARSYNEQFF.

This rearrangement joins TRBV11-2 to TRBJ2-7; 11 positions match TRBD1. The CDR3 is 14 amino acids. The germline V gene encodes CDR1 SGHAT and CDR2 FQNNGV. Germline trimming cut 6 bases from V and 2 bases from J; bases unmatched to any gene: 3. The CDR3 DNA is TGTGCCAGCAGGTTGGGACAGGGGGCCTACGAGCAGTACTTC. This codes for CASRLGQGAYEQYF.